This T cell receptor beta chain was obtained from a study of cytomegalovirus exposure and HLA in healthy donors listed by TCRdb under 2017. Study-wide context: In an earlier analysis of about 560 of the donors, 250 to 300 Gb of sequence data and 90 million to 120 million unique TCR beta sequences from approximately 180 million T cells were reported. Every repertoire in the discovery cohort had been generated on one and the same sequencing platform. The later analysis used no new phenotypic data to find candidate immune exposures, relying instead on TCR beta sequences and their occurrence across donors. The aim of the study was to test whether cataloging public T cell receptors could identify signatures of past pathogen exposure. An early release that covered 500 to 800 HLA-typed donors contained approximately 300 gigabases of sequencing data and around 85 million unique TCR sequences. To decide whether each TCR beta V gene segment behaved as functional or pseudogenic, an earlier analysis of some 600 of the donors relied on high-throughput TCR beta sequencing. Donor age, sex, ethnicity and CMV serostatus were compiled together with the repertoire data. Among the approximately 400 genotyped donors, around 81% belonged to the genetic ancestry cluster associated with self-reported Caucasian donors. Among 300 to 500 genotyped donors of the cohort, an average of approximately 240,000 unique TCR beta nucleotide sequences was sequenced per donor, of which about 18% were non-productive. Both class I and class II loci were covered by HLA typing, at four-digit resolution. Typing coverage varied by locus: about 620-630 donors for A, B, C, DRB1 and DQB1; approximately 500 for DQA1; approximately 610 for DPA1; roughly 450 for DPB1. The study profiled the T cell repertoires of hundreds of subjects by immunosequencing and related them to cytomegalovirus serostatus. To study patterns of TCR occurrence, a later analysis re-analyzed previously published TCR beta repertoires from hundreds of donors and added high-resolution HLA genotyping. Roughly 5 DR-DQ haplotypes were treated as single units for association and clustering because of strong linkage in the cohort. Genome-wide SNP genotypes for about 65% of the roughly 700 donors were used in a later genetic analysis, which treated that subset as a discovery cohort. The study combined high-throughput TCR immunosequencing, statistical association of individual TCRs with disease status, and machine learning to predict cytomegalovirus infection status. Along with the roughly 710-subject first cohort, a separate validation cohort of over a hundred different subjects was used. Overall results and qualifications from the work: The classifier was reported to diagnose cytomegalovirus status with high specificity and sensitivity in both the original cohort and the validation cohort. In an earlier analysis of fewer than 750 of the donors, most TCR beta V segments were observed in productive rearrangements about 87% or about 30% of the time, broadly matching IMGT annotations. Correlated functional status among segregating V segments might reflect linkage disequilibrium, but an unknown experimental factor could not be ruled out. Across donors, most TCR sequences were observed very rarely, whereas some public TCRs were present in many individuals. A cluster of highly shared sequence variants was judged likely to represent a technical artifact of the sequencing pipeline. Several of the top co-occurrence clusters appeared to be linked to parvovirus B19, influenza, CMV and Epstein-Barr virus, according to a later analysis. A later analysis found that HLA-associated TCR beta chains were more clonally expanded and had lower generation probabilities than equally common non-associated chains. In vitro tests confirmed that a few of the cytomegalovirus-associated TCR beta chains recognize cytomegalovirus antigens. The authors suggested that the approach could potentially be generalized to other disease states and immunological phenotypes. Sequencing depth was assumed to be roughly uniform across donors in the presence/absence analyses, though that assumption may not hold. Because HLA typing was unavailable for some donors at each locus, only the typed subset was used in association tests. The study gave a list of 150 to 200 TCR beta chains associated with cytomegalovirus. Because the 87-base-pair reads could not distinguish some IMGT-functional V segments, including TRBV6-2 and TRBV6-3, those segments were excluded. V-gene and J-gene trimming of TCR beta chains was associated with a missense DCLRE1C variant in a later genetic analysis, and the association was replicated in an independent cohort. In this cohort, only TCR beta chains were sequenced, and detectable features were limited by the absence of alpha or paired-chain data. In a later analysis, TCR association rates were found to vary across HLA loci, with the most associated TCRs seen for DRB1 alleles and the fewest for HLA-C alleles. A further reported finding was that TCR beta sequences accurately predicted the HLA-A and HLA-B alleles for most subjects in the first cohort. The only immune exposure information available for the cohort was CMV serostatus. A later analysis associated approximately 17,000 TCR beta sequences with specific HLA alleles at a false discovery rate of 0.05. The earlier analysis of about 600 of the donors excluded roughly 17 rarely observed V segments, including chromosome 9 orphons, because counts were too low. Compared with the roughly 700-donor mean, donors in an Asian-associated ancestry cluster had fewer N-insertions in productive TCRs, according to a later genetic analysis. According to a later analysis, most CMV-associated TCR beta chains appeared to be HLA-restricted, and the HLA associations seemed to be driven largely by CMV exposure. Assigning TCR associations to individual alleles was difficult when HLA alleles, especially DR and DQ, strongly co-occurred.

The library was prepared using the immunoSEQ multiplex PCR assay. A mixture of 60 forward primers for TCR Vbeta segments and 13 reverse primers for TCR Jbeta segments was used in the multiplex PCR. The CDR3 region of rearranged TCR beta genes was amplified from genomic DNA with a multiplex PCR assay. Amplified TCR beta libraries were sequenced as 87-base-pair reads on the Illumina HiSeq System. Under the source paper's analysis protocol: A later analysis tallied approximately 87 million unique TCR beta chains across the 610 or so repertoires, and 10 million to 11 million of those chains were shared by two or more donors. A nearest-neighbor algorithm error-corrected the raw reads and collapsed the reads into unique sequences, merging closely related sequences to remove PCR and sequencing errors. To assign V, D and J gene segments, CDR3 sequences were aligned to IMGT reference sequences. For a sequence to be retained, at least a six-nucleotide match to both a V gene segment and a J gene segment was required. Rearrangements were classified as productive when the CDR3 lacked stop codons and remained in frame with V and J, and all other rearrangements were classified as non-productive. Following IMGT convention, CDR3 was defined as the stretch from the second conserved V-encoded cysteine up to the conserved J-encoded phenylalanine. In an earlier analysis of around 600 of the donors, sequences lacking an unambiguous match to a single V gene segment were excluded. An earlier analysis of approximately 590 of the donors called V segments functional above 56.7% productive rearrangements and segregating when the between-donor standard deviation exceeded 5%. To diagnose cytomegalovirus status from the catalog of TCR beta chain sequences, a statistical classification framework was built. V and J gene assignment, in a later analysis, came from comparing TCR nucleotide sequences with IMGT/GENE-DB human TR gene sequences. Using the TCRdist pipeline, a later analysis assigned CDR3 sequences along with most-parsimonious VDJ recombination scenarios. In a later analysis, each TCR beta chain was defined by its CDR3 amino acid sequence together with its V-gene family, and reads lacking a unique V-gene family were excluded. A later analysis removed several hundred highly shared, low-generation-probability nucleotide sequences to deal with suspected cross-contamination and a sequencing artifact. In a later analysis, a clonal expansion index for each public chain was calculated from normalized within-repertoire ranks of inferred template counts. In a later analysis, generation probabilities were computed with a VDJ recombination model fitted to out-of-frame rearrangements, and the resulting probabilities were checked against IGoR. Hypergeometric tests were used in a later analysis to score TCR-TCR, TCR-HLA and TCR-CMV co-occurrence, with a repertoire-size bias correction applied to the TCR pairs. False discovery rates were estimated in a later analysis by permuting HLA or CMV assignments 20 times. A later analysis grouped co-occurring TCRs with DBSCAN, adding TCRdist sequence similarity when clustering within HLA-allele-positive subsets. Co-occurrence clustering excluded repertoires with fewer than 30,000 or more than 120,000 public chains, plus five with anomalous nucleotide sharing. Held by TCRdb, this immuneACCESS table contains in-frame sequences only and omits some clones. Under half of the omission traces to an unresolved V gene where checked; the cause of the rest is unknown. That table furnishes V, J and clone size, whereas the DNA furnished D and trimming. The sample includes about 120,000 clones, with around 70% observed a single time. The ten largest clones represent over 1.5% of the sample.

The cohort was made up of under 800 healthy bone marrow donors. Cohort members were all nominally healthy when sampled, although unrecorded immune exposures were likely present. The donor tested CMV seronegative and was one of the 352 seronegative cohort members. Every donor gave a peripheral blood sample, and the peripheral blood mononuclear cells from that sample were used for TCR beta sequencing. The Qiagen DNeasy Blood Extraction Kit was used to extract genomic DNA from the blood cell samples. There are 14 amino acids in the CDR3, from cysteine to phenylalanine inclusive. Solely the CDR3 DNA is kept, with 42 bases framed from the first base. At the junction V is shortened by 5 bases and J by 4 bases, with 12 bases in between. Per the germline V gene (reference sequence), MNHEY is the CDR1 and SMNVEV is the CDR2. A remark on this clone: The target of this receptor is not known. No much larger clone is present one base from it, and per-base qualities are unavailable.

The sequenced material came from PBMCs. The clonotype originates from a woman between 18 and 29 years old in good health and CMV-seronegative. The V and J segments used are TRBV27 and TRBJ1-5; the D gene is perhaps TRBD1, from 5 matching bases. The CDR3 protein sequence reads: CASSRTGGNQPQHF. The bases are TGTGCCAGCAGTCGCACCGGGGGAAATCAGCCCCAGCATTTT.